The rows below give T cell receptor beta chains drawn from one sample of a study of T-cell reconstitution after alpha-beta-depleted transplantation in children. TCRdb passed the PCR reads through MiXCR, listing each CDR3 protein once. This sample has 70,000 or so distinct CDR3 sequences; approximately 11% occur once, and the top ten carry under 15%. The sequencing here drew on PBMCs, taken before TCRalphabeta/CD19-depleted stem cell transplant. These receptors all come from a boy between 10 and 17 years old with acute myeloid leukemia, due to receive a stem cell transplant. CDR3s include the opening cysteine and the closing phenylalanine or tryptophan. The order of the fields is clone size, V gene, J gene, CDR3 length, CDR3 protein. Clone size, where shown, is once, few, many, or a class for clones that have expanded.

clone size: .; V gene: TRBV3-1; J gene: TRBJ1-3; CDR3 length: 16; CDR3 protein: CASSYRDAYSGNTIYF
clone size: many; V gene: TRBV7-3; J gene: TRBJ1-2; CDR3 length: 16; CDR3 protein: CASSLATGYTNYGYTF
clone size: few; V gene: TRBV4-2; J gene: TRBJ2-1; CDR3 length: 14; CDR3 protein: CASSQEGAGNEQFF
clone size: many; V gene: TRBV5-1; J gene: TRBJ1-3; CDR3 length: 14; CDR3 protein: CASSRDRVGNTIYF
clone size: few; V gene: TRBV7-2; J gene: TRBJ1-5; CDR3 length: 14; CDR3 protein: CASSPYVGNQPQHF
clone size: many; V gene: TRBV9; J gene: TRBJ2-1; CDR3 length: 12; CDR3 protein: CASRDRSNEQFF
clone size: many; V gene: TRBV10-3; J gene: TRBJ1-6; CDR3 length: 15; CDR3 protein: CAISDAGQYNSPLHF
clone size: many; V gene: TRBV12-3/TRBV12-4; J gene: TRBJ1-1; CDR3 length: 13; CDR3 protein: CASRQDTDTEAFF
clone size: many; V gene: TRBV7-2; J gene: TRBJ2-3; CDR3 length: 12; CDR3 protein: CASSLLPDTQYF
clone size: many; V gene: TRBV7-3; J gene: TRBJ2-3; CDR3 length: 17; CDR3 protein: CASSPRGGGRGGDTQYF
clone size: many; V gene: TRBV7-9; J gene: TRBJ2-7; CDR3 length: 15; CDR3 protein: CASSQLDRGDYEQYF
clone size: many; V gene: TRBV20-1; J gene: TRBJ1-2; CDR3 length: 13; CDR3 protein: CSARHMGDYGYTF
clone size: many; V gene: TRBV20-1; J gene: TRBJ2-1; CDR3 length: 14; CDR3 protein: CSAKIASNYNEQFF
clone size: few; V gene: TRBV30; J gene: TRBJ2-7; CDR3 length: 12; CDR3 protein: CAWIGVTYEQYF
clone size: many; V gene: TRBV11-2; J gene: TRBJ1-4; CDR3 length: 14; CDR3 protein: CASSLVGASEKLFF
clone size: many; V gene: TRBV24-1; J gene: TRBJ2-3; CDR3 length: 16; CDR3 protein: CATRDHGTENTDTQYF
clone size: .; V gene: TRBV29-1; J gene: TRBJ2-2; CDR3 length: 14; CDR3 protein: CSVGRDYLTGELFF
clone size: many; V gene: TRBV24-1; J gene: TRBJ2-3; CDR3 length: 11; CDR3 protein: CATSDSGTQYF
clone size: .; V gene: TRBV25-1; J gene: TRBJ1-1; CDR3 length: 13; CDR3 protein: CASWTAQNTEAFF
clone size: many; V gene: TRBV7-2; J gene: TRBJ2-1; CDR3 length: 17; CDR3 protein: CASSPGVGAGGRNEQFF
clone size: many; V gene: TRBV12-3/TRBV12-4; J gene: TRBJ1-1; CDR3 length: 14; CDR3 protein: CASSLGQGNTEAFF
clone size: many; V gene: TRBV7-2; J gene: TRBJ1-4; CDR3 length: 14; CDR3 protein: CASSPGFPNEKLFF
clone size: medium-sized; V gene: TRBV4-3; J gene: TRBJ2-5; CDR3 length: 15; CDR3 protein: CASSQDWARQETQYF
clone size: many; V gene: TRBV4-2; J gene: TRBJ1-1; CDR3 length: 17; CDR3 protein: CASSQDGSAILYTEAFF
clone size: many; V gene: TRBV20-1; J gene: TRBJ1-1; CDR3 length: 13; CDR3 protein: CSARVTVFPEAFF
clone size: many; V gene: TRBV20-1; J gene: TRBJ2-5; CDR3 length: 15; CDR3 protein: CSAPKLIARGETQYF
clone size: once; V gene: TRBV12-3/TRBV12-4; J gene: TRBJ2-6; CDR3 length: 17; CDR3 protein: CASSLWDGSSGANVLTF
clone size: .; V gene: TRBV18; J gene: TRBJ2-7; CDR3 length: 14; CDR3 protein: CASSPPAGGREQYF
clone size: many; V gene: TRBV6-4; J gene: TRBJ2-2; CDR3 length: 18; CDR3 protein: CASTLTGSGYANTGELFF
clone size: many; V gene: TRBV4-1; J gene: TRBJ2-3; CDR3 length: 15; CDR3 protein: CASSQVGGYTDTQYF
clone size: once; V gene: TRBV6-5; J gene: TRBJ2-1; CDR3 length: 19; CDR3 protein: CASSYSGLAGPFSYNEQLF
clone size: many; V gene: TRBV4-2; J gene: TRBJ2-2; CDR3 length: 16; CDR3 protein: CASSPHRGGRTGELFF
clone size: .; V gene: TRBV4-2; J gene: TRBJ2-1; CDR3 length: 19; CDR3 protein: CASSPLPSGGWSSYNEQFF
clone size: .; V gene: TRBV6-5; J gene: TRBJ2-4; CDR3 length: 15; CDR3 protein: CASSWAGTGKNIQYF
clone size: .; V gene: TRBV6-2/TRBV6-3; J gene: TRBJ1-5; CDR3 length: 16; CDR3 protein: CASKPMGQGRNQPQHF
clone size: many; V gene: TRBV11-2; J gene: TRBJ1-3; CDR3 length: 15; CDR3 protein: CASSFGGQSGNTIYF
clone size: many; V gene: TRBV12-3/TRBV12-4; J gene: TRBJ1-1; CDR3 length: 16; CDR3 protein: CASSFILAGKNTEAFF
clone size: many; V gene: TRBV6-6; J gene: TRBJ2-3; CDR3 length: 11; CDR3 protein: CASSGVNTQYF
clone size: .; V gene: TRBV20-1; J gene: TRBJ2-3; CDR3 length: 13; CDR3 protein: CSAHSDREHTQYF
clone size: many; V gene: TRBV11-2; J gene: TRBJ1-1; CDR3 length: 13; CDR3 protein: CASSPPRGYEAFF